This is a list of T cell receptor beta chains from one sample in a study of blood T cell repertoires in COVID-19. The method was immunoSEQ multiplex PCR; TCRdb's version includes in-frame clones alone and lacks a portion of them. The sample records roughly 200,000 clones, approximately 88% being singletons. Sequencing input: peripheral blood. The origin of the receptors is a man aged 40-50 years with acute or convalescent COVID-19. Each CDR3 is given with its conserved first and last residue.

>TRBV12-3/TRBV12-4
CASSQSDTETQYF
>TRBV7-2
CASSLGPRNTIYF
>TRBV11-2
CASSLFRGDSPLHF
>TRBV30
CAWSDPGRDTEAFF
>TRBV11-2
CASSRGGGIFTDTQYF
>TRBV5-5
CASSLQDLGYTF
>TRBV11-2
CASSLGAGEGNTIYF
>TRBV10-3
CATATSGRAYEQYF
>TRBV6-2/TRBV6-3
CASSYELAVTYEQYF
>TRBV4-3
CASSQYTKTGVSSYEQYF
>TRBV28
CASRSTPGTDRGAFF
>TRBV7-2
CASSQGGQSQETQYF
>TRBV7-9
CASSLTDSTEAFF
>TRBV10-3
CATGQGRGANVLTF
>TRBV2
CASSDRAHGYTF
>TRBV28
CASSFPDRGGGELFF
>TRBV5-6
CASSAGLAGVVSGEQFF
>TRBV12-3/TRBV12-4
CASRRQVETQYF
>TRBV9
CASSGTGDYEQYF
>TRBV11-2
CASSLGGSPYNEQFF
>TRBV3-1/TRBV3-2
CASSQAGGRNTEAFF
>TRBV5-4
CASSLVAANTGELFF
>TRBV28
CASIDPLVADSPLHF
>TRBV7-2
CASSLGLAGVDGELFF
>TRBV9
CASSVTAGMTDTQYF
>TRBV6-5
CASSFYLRGTNYGYTF
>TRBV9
CASSRDRVGGYTF
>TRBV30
CAWRPRDTEAFF
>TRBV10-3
CAISVTGVEFYTF
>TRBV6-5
CASSSHQETDEKLFF
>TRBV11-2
CASSLDPQAFYEQYF
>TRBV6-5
CASSYGGDQETQYF
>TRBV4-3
CASSRSGRVDTQYF
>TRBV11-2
CASSLDRAYNEQFF
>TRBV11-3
CASSLSLAGGHYNEQFF
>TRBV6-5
CASSSDRGFYGYTF
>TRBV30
CAWSASEANEKLFF
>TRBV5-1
CASSFLSGASYEQYF
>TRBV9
CASSPGLAGALNEQFF
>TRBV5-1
CASSQTSGRASYEQYF
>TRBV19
CASSMGQGQGQPQHF